This section outlines one T cell receptor beta chain sequence together with its context. The target antigen is unknown. Only in-frame clones appear in the TCRdb table, and some are missing; sequencing was by immunoSEQ multiplex PCR. The sample carries fewer than 50,000 clones, about 84% recorded once. This record belongs to a study of T cells in tumors after PD-1 blockade. Study background: A subset received ongoing vismodegib 150 mg daily alongside anti-PD-1 therapy. Whole-study results and caveats: Some novel exhausted tumor clones appeared in pre-treatment blood, suggesting peripheral recruitment.

This CDR3 comprises 14 residues. The V gene end was trimmed by 5 bases and the J gene end by 2 bases; junction bases not matched to a gene: 5. Germline CDR1 and CDR2: SGHTA and FQGNSA. The sequences come from PBMCs, collected before anti-PD-1 treatment. The origin of this receptor is a human donor with basal cell carcinoma. The rearrangement joins TRBV7-2 to TRBJ1-1, with 7 positions matching TRBD1. CDR3 region: CASSRGQINTEAFF. In nucleotides, the CDR3 is TGTGCCAGCAGCCGGGGACAGATTAACACTGAAGCTTTCTTT.